Following are 24 T cell receptor beta chains from one sample sequenced in a study of blood T cell repertoires in COVID-19. The repertoire was sequenced with immunoSEQ multiplex PCR; TCRdb's copy has only in-frame clones and lacks some. The table has about 200,000 clones, 80% to 90% seen once; the top ten hold more than 2.5%. The sequencing input was peripheral blood. The source of these receptors is a man aged 60 to 75 with acute or convalescent COVID-19.

The rearrangement links TRBV7-9 to TRBJ2-5; D is perhaps TRBD1 (5 bases). Trimming left V 3 bases short and J 4 bases short, with 24 bases between. Per germline, CDR1 SEHNR and CDR2 FQNEAQ (reference sequence). The CDR3 contains 18 residues. DNA of the CDR3: TGTGCCAGCAGCTTGGCCCCCAGGGCCTTCGCAATCGTAGAGACCCAGTACTTC. As protein: CASSLAPRAFAIVETQYF.

The chain employs TRBV6-5 and TRBJ1-2, with TRBD1 matching over 12 bases. This CDR3 has 14 residues. Trimming removed 6 bases from V and 7 bases from J; junction bases left unmatched: 6. CDR1 and CDR2 (germline): MNHEY, SVGAGI. The CDR3 protein is CASRPGQGAFGYTF. The CDR3 bases are TGTGCCAGCAGACCGGGACAGGGGGCATTTGGCTACACCTTC.

The V and J genes are TRBV10-3 and TRBJ1-6, with D tentatively TRBD1 (6 bases). Trimming took off 3 bases at V and 7 bases at J, with 10 bases between the two ends. The CDR3 runs 14 residues. CDR1 is ENHRY, CDR2 SYGVKD, per germline. This CDR3 is CAISENRANSPLHF. CDR3 in DNA: TGTGCCATCAGTGAAAACAGGGCGAATTCACCCCTCCACTTT.

Comments on this clone: One junction end disagrees with the germline gene, perhaps due to a read error. The chain employs TRBV5-4 and TRBJ2-1; D is uncertain. The CDR3 sequence is 13 residues long. Germline assignment: CDR1 SGHNT and CDR2 YYREEE (reference sequence). CDR3 sequence (DNA): TGTGCCAGCAGCTTGGTGGTCGGCTCCCAGGTGCTCTTC. Its translation is CASSLVVGSQVLF. Together with reference TRBV5-4 and TRBJ2-1, the CDR3 gives the full variable domain: ETGVTQSPTHLIKTRGQQVTLRCSSQSGHNTVSWYQQALGQGPQFIFQYYREEENGRGNFPPRFSGLQFPNYSSELNVNALELDDSALYLCASSLVVGSQVLFGPGTRLTVL.

Only a few counts were recorded for this clone. This chain links TRBV28 with TRBJ2-7; D might be TRBD2 (6 bases). The germline gives CDR1 MDHEN, CDR2 SYDVKM. This CDR3 spans 18 amino acids. V was shortened by 3 bases and J by 1 base, with 22 bases between the two germline ends. DNA of the CDR3: TGTGCCAGCAGTTTCCGGGCTCCGGGGCTAGCGAGATCCTACGAGCAGTACTTC. It yields the protein CASSFRAPGLARSYEQYF.

The CDR3 here is CASSWRLAGGNTGELFF. CDR3 in DNA: TGTGCCAGCAGTTGGCGACTAGCGGGAGGGAACACCGGGGAGCTGTTTTTT. V is TRBV6-2 or TRBV6-3 and J is TRBJ2-2, with 13 bases aligning to TRBD2. V trimming: 4 bases; J trimming: 1 base; junction bases outside the gene matches: 3. The germline gives CDR1 MNHEY, CDR2 SVGEGT. The CDR3 sequence is 17 residues long.

The gene calls are TRBV27 and TRBJ1-4; D gene unclear. Trimming took off 1 base at V and 0 bases at J, with 12 bases between the two ends. The germline V gene encodes CDR1 MNHEY and CDR2 SMNVEV (reference sequence). The CDR3 spans 17 residues. DNA for the CDR3: TGTGCCAGCAGTTTATTAATCGGGGAAGCAACTAATGAAAAACTGTTTTTT. Translating gives CASSLLIGEATNEKLFF.

The chain is built from TRBV24-1 and TRBJ1-1, with 9 bases aligning to TRBD1. Germline values: CDR1 KGHDR, CDR2 SFDVKD. This CDR3 is built from 14 residues. V trimming: 3 bases; J trimming: 6 bases; junction bases outside the gene matches: 4. CDR3 DNA: TGTGCCACCAGTGATGGACAGGGGAGGGCTGAAGCTTTCTTT. Its protein product is CATSDGQGRAEAFF.

The chain employs TRBV4-2 and TRBJ2-7, with 13 bases that match TRBD2. This CDR3 is 15 amino acids long. CDR1 is LGHNA, CDR2 YNFKEQ, per germline. V dropped 4 bases and J dropped 3; count of bases not matched to a gene: 3. In DNA form, the CDR3 reads TGTGCCAGCAGCCCCGGGACTAGCGGGGACTACGAGCAGTACTTC. Amino acid sequence: CASSPGTSGDYEQYF.

The rearrangement links TRBV2 to TRBJ2-2; D is perhaps TRBD2 (5 bases). The CDR3 spans 13 residues. V lost 4 bases to trimming and J lost 3 bases, with 6 bases between them. Germline V gene lookup returns CDR1 SNHLY and CDR2 FYNNEI. CDR3 DNA: TGTGCCAGCAGTGGAGGGCACACCGGGGAGCTGTTTTTT. It is translated as CASSGGHTGELFF.

This clone was seen only a few times. The CDR3, as DNA: TGTGCCAGCAGTTTTGTCCGTATTAGCAATCAGCCCCAGCATTTT. It is translated as CASSFVRISNQPQHF. The genes are TRBV28 and TRBJ1-5; D is unresolved. The CDR3 consists of 15 residues. The ends were cut back, 3 bases at V and 0 bases at J, with 9 bases in the middle. The germline V gene has CDR1 MDHEN and CDR2 SYDVKM.

The chain is built from TRBV27 and TRBJ2-5, with TRBD2 matching 12 bases. Germline V gene data show CDR1 as MNHEY and CDR2 as SMNVEV (reference sequence). V lost 4 bases to trimming and J lost 5 bases; unmatched junction nucleotides: 5. This CDR3 has 15 amino acids. This CDR3 reads CASSSWTSGKETQYF. The CDR3, as DNA: TGTGCCAGCAGTTCCTGGACTAGCGGGAAGGAGACCCAGTACTTC.

V gene TRBV28 combines with J gene TRBJ2-3; D call uncertain. CDR3 length: 13 amino acids. Trimming took off 3 bases at V and 6 bases at J, with 10 bases between the two ends. CDR1 and CDR2 from the germline V gene are MDHEN and SYDVKM. In DNA, the CDR3 is TGTGCCAGCAGTTTGGGCAACCGGGATACGCAGTATTTT. Translating it yields CASSLGNRDTQYF.

The chain couples TRBV19 to TRBJ2-7; D is ambiguous. With 1 base removed from V and 1 base from J, the gap between germline ends came to 8 bases. This CDR3 is built from 14 residues. The germline V gene encodes CDR1 LNHDA and CDR2 SQIVND (reference sequence). CDR3 protein: CASSIVPGSYEQYF. Here the CDR3 DNA reads TGTGCCAGTAGTATAGTTCCGGGTTCCTACGAGCAGTACTTC.

J is TRBJ1-6 and V is TRBV7-8, with TRBD1 matching 10 bases. CDR1 and CDR2 from the germline V gene are SGHVS and FQNEAQ. This CDR3 has 15 residues. The V gene end was trimmed by 5 bases and the J gene end by 10 bases; junction bases not matched to a gene: 8. CDR3 amino acids: CASSNPRDRGSPLHF. The CDR3 DNA sequence: TGTGCCAGCAGCAACCCCCGGGACAGGGGATCACCCCTCCACTTT.

This sequence joins TRBV2 and TRBJ2-7, with D possibly matching TRBD2 (6 bases). Trimming removed 6 bases from V and 12 bases from J, with 18 bases in between. This CDR3 has 12 amino acids. The germline CDR1 and CDR2 sequences are SNHLY and FYNNEI. The CDR3 nucleotides are TGTGCCAGCAGGGGGGGACCGTACGTTCCGTACTTC. Its protein is CASRGGPYVPYF. Supplemented by reference TRBV2 and TRBJ2-7, the full variable domain reads EPEVTQTPSHQVTQMGQEVILRCVPISNHLYFYWYRQILGQKVEFLVSFYNNEISEKSEIFDDQFSVERPDGSNFTLKIRSTKLEDSAMYFCASRGGPYVPYFGPGTRLTVT.

This clone appeared many times. This rearrangement joins TRBV19 to TRBJ1-1; no reliable D call. The CDR3 is made up of 13 amino acids. In germline, CDR1 is LNHDA, CDR2 SQIVND (reference sequence). Trimming stripped 4 bases from V and 3 bases from J, with 9 bases between. This CDR3 is CASSREEDTEAFF. For the CDR3, the DNA is TGTGCCAGTAGTAGGGAGGAGGACACTGAAGCTTTCTTT.

Only one count was recorded for this clone. V is TRBV5-1 and J is TRBJ2-7, with 10 positions matching TRBD1. The junction had 4 bases not matched to a gene; V was cut back by 2 bases and J by 5 bases. CDR3 length: 14 amino acids. CDR1 and CDR2 (germline): SGHRS, YFSETQ. CDR3 sequence: CASSFSGTGDEQYF. In nucleotides, the CDR3 is TGCGCCAGCAGCTTTAGTGGGACAGGGGACGAGCAGTACTTC.

This clone occurred once. The gene calls are TRBV24-1 and TRBJ2-5, with D possibly being TRBD1 (5 bases). V shed 3 bases and J shed 5 bases, with 18 bases lying between them. Germline CDR1 and CDR2: KGHDR and SFDVKD. This CDR3 is built from 16 residues. As DNA, the CDR3 is TGTGCCACCAGTGATGCCCGGACAAGCCAGGCGGAGACCCAGTACTTC. Translated: CATSDARTSQAETQYF.

This chain's CDR3 is CAWSLIASTNEKLFF. The DNA for the CDR3 is TGTGCCTGGAGTCTTATAGCATCAACTAATGAAAAACTGTTTTTT. The chain uses TRBV30 and TRBJ1-4; D is unclear. The CDR3 has 15 amino acids. Germline assignment: CDR1 GTSNPN and CDR2 SVGIG (reference sequence). With 2 bases removed from V and 0 bases from J, the gap between germline ends came to 10 bases.

V is TRBV18 and J is TRBJ2-5, with D tentatively TRBD2 (5 bases). V lost 4 bases, J lost 5 bases, and 20 bases lay in between. The germline CDR1 and CDR2 sequences are KGHSH and LQKENI. The CDR3 is 16 residues long. The CDR3 DNA follows: TGTGCCAGCTCACAATCGAGAAGCGGAGGCGGGGAGACCCAGTACTTC. Amino acid sequence: CASSQSRSGGGETQYF.

The chain combines TRBV7-3 with TRBJ2-3, with D possibly matching TRBD1 (5 bases). Germline values: CDR1 SGHTA, CDR2 FQGTGA. Between the trimmed V and J ends, which lost 3 bases and 8 bases, there was a span of 21 bases. The CDR3 length is 16 residues. The chain's CDR3 is CASSFTAAAPQGTQYF. In DNA, the CDR3 is TGTGCCAGCAGCTTTACCGCTGCCGCCCCGCAGGGTACGCAGTATTTT. The full variable domain, rest sourced from reference TRBV7-3 and TRBJ2-3, is GAGVSQTPSNKVTEKGKYVELRCDPISGHTALYWYRQSLGQGPEFLIYFQGTGAADDSGLPNDRFFAVRPEGSVSTLKIQRTERGDSAVYLCASSFTAAAPQGTQYFGPGTRLTVL.

This clone was counted a single time. The chain uses TRBV2 and TRBJ2-5; 8 nucleotides match TRBD2. The CDR3 runs 12 residues. V was pared by 11 bases and J by 2 bases, with 4 bases of the junction left unmatched. Germline loops: CDR1 SNHLY, CDR2 FYNNEI. The CDR3 coding sequence is TGTGCCGCCGGGGGGGGGCAAGAGACCCAGTACTTC. Residues: CAAGGGQETQYF.

The CDR3 DNA follows: TGTGCCAGCAGTTACTCTCCTAGCGGGGGGACCTACGAGCAGTACTTC. Its translation is CASSYSPSGGTYEQYF. The gene calls are TRBV6-5 and TRBJ2-7; TRBD2 matches at 11 bases. Germline loops: CDR1 MNHEY, CDR2 SVGAGI. The CDR3 loop spans 16 amino acids. V was clipped by 0 bases and J by 2 bases; unmatched bases: 3.